Listed below are T cell receptor beta chains from one sample, sequenced in a study of blood T cell repertoires in COVID-19. Using immunoSEQ multiplex PCR, the repertoire was profiled, and TCRdb retains in-frame clones only, with some absent. The sample contains around 78,000 clones, under 80% of which appear only once. Sequencing input: peripheral blood. All receptors derive from a human donor in a cohort sampled during active COVID-19. Each CDR3 is given with its conserved first and last residue. The D gene is left open where the match is weak. Size values are once, few and many counts, or a class for expanded clones, and some rows have none.

d_call	clone_size	v_call	cdr3_length	j_call	cdr3_aa	cdr3_nt
NA	NA	TRBV4-1	13	TRBJ1-4	CASSRVLGEKLFF	TGCGCCAGCAGCCGGGTACTAGGTGAAAAACTGTTTTTT
TRBD1	NA	TRBV7-9	15	TRBJ1-1	CASSLHGTGDTEAFF	TGTGCCAGCAGCCTACACGGGACAGGGGACACTGAAGCTTTCTTT
TRBD1	NA	TRBV18	18	TRBJ2-1	CASSPLGLTGGAGNEQFF	TGTGCCAGCTCACCCCTAGGATTAACAGGGGGCGCGGGAAATGAGCAGTTCTTC
TRBD1	NA	TRBV28	13	TRBJ2-7	CASSPGQPYEQYF	TGTGCCAGCAGCCCGGGACAGCCCTACGAGCAGTACTTC
NA	NA	TRBV19	14	TRBJ2-4	CASTNRVAKNIQYF	TGTGCCAGTACCAACCGGGTCGCCAAAAACATTCAGTACTTC
TRBD1	NA	TRBV28	15	TRBJ2-7	CASSLPSTGRGKQYF	TGTGCCAGCAGCCTCCCATCTACGGGCAGGGGGAAGCAGTACTTC
TRBD1	few	TRBV30	13	TRBJ1-1	CAWSPTGAGEAFF	TGTGCCTGGAGTCCGACAGGGGCGGGTGAAGCTTTCTTT
TRBD1	NA	TRBV19	13	TRBJ1-2	CAGRGTGDYGYTF	TGTGCCGGGCGAGGGACAGGGGACTATGGCTACACCTTC
TRBD2	NA	TRBV2	16	TRBJ2-1	CASSLELAGVRNEQFF	TGTGCCAGCAGCCTAGAACTAGCGGGGGTTCGTAATGAGCAGTTCTTC
NA	NA	TRBV18	12	TRBJ2-5	CASSQQEETQYF	TGTGCCAGCTCACAACAAGAAGAGACCCAGTACTTC
TRBD1	NA	TRBV7-2	13	TRBJ1-1	CASSPDRHTEAFF	TGTGCCAGCAGCCCGGACAGGCACACTGAAGCTTTCTTT
TRBD1	NA	TRBV6-6	17	TRBJ1-2	CASSPSSTGATNYGYTF	TGTGCCAGCAGTCCATCCTCGACAGGGGCTACTAACTATGGCTACACCTTC
NA	once	TRBV5-5	14	TRBJ2-1	CASSRGRQGNEQFF	TGTGCCAGCAGCCGCGGGCGGCAAGGGAATGAGCAGTTCTTC
NA	NA	TRBV3-1/TRBV3-2	14	TRBJ1-6	CASSQSDGGSPLHF	TGTGCCAGCAGCCAGTCGGACGGAGGTTCACCCCTCCACTTT
NA	few	TRBV5-5	13	TRBJ2-7	CASSPDGSYEQYF	TGTGCCAGCAGTCCTGACGGGTCCTACGAGCAGTACTTC
TRBD2	NA	TRBV11-2	15	TRBJ2-5	CASSRTGLAGETQYF	TGTGCCAGCAGCCGGACGGGACTAGCGGGAGAGACCCAGTACTTC
NA	NA	TRBV6-5	12	TRBJ2-7	CASGWRTNEQYF	TGTGCCAGCGGGTGGCGTACTAACGAGCAGTACTTC
NA	NA	TRBV18	17	TRBJ2-2	CASSPYRSQPDTGELFF	TGTGCCAGCTCACCGTATCGGAGCCAGCCGGACACCGGGGAGCTGTTTTTT
NA	NA	TRBV10-2	15	TRBJ2-6	CASSEWGAGANVLTF	TGCGCCAGCAGTGAGTGGGGCGCTGGGGCCAACGTCCTGACTTTC
NA	NA	TRBV4-3	15	TRBJ2-3	CASSQGPRKADTQYF	TGCGCCAGCAGCCAAGGTCCCCGCAAAGCGGATACGCAGTATTTT
NA	NA	TRBV6-5	12	TRBJ1-6	CASSYQGGPLHF	TGTGCCAGCAGCTATCAGGGAGGACCCCTCCACTTT
TRBD1	NA	TRBV5-1	12	TRBJ1-2	CAASTGNYGYTF	TGCGCAGCCTCGACAGGGAACTATGGCTACACCTTC
NA	NA	TRBV3-1/TRBV3-2	16	TRBJ2-7	CASSHAGTWRSYEQYF	TGTGCCAGCAGCCACGCCGGGACTTGGAGGTCCTACGAGCAGTACTTC
NA	NA	TRBV7-2	15	TRBJ1-4	CASSWRVSTNEKLFF	TGTGCCAGCAGCTGGAGGGTCTCAACTAATGAAAAACTGTTTTTT
NA	NA	TRBV9	13	TRBJ2-5	CASSAGWQETQYF	TGTGCCAGCAGCGCAGGGTGGCAAGAGACCCAGTACTTC
NA	NA	TRBV11-3	14	TRBJ2-5	CASSLAGASETQYF	TGTGCCAGCAGCTTAGCTGGGGCGAGCGAGACCCAGTACTTC
TRBD2	NA	TRBV10-2	13	TRBJ2-7	CASSEGAGDEQYF	TGCGCCAGCAGTGAGGGGGCGGGGGACGAGCAGTACTTC
TRBD2	NA	TRBV11-3	16	TRBJ2-1	CASSPWGGGVNNEQFF	TGTGCCAGCAGCCCTTGGGGCGGGGGGGTCAACAATGAGCAGTTCTTC
TRBD2	NA	TRBV7-3	18	TRBJ2-5	CASSLSSAGGMYQETQYF	TGTGCCAGCAGCTTAAGTTCGGCGGGGGGCATGTACCAAGAGACCCAGTACTTC
TRBD2	NA	TRBV5-1	17	TRBJ2-3	CASSPGLAGLSTDTQYF	TGCGCCAGCAGCCCGGGACTAGCGGGATTGAGCACAGATACGCAGTATTTT
TRBD1	NA	TRBV6-5	15	TRBJ1-3	CASSRQGRSGNTIYF	TGTGCCAGCAGCCGACAGGGACGGTCTGGAAACACCATATATTTT
NA	NA	TRBV2	15	TRBJ2-7	CASHAPDMGSYEQYF	TGTGCCAGCCACGCCCCGGACATGGGCTCCTACGAGCAGTACTTC
NA	NA	TRBV5-4	17	TRBJ2-5	CASSPNAGPGTQETQYF	TGTGCCAGCAGCCCGAACGCAGGGCCAGGAACTCAAGAGACCCAGTACTTC
TRBD2	NA	TRBV3-1/TRBV3-2	14	TRBJ2-5	CASSQGGGLETQYF	TGTGCCAGCAGCCAAGGCGGGGGGCTGGAGACCCAGTACTTC
NA	NA	TRBV30	15	TRBJ1-5	CAGSSTTGSNQPQHF	TGTGCCGGGAGCAGCACTACAGGGAGCAATCAGCCCCAGCATTTT
NA	once	TRBV9	14	TRBJ2-4	CASSPREAKNIQYF	TGTGCCAGCAGCCCCCGAGAGGCCAAAAACATTCAGTACTTC
NA	NA	TRBV11-3	13	TRBJ1-3	CASSVNSGNTIYF	TGTGCCAGCAGCGTCAACTCTGGAAACACCATATATTTT
NA	NA	TRBV11-2	11	TRBJ2-7	CASRTGYEQYF	TGTGCCAGCAGGACAGGTTACGAGCAGTACTTC
TRBD1	NA	TRBV11-2	16	TRBJ1-1	CASSKDRGRMNTEAFF	TGTGCCAGCAGCAAGGACAGGGGCCGAATGAACACTGAAGCTTTCTTT
NA	once	TRBV19	15	TRBJ2-2	CASRRDSANTGELFF	TGTGCCAGTAGGCGGGACAGCGCGAACACCGGGGAGCTGTTTTTT
NA	NA	TRBV28	15	TRBJ2-5	CASSSKTRLKETQYF	TGTGCCAGCAGTTCGAAGACTAGACTGAAAGAGACCCAGTACTTC
TRBD2	NA	TRBV5-4	16	TRBJ2-1	CASSLAVAGGYNEQFF	TGTGCCAGCAGCTTGGCCGTAGCGGGGGGATACAATGAGCAGTTCTTC
NA	NA	TRBV7-2	13	TRBJ1-5	CASSSRGFQPQHF	TGTGCCAGCAGTTCAAGGGGTTTTCAGCCCCAGCATTTT
NA	few	TRBV7-2	13	TRBJ2-1	CASSSGLLNEQFF	TGTGCCAGCAGCTCGGGACTCCTCAATGAGCAGTTCTTC
TRBD2	NA	TRBV10-2	15	TRBJ2-1	CASRTSGGLYNEQFF	TGCGCCAGCAGGACTAGCGGGGGGCTCTACAATGAGCAGTTCTTC
TRBD1	NA	TRBV18	15	TRBJ1-2	CASSLRTGTGDGYTF	TGTGCCAGCTCCCTAAGAACCGGGACAGGAGATGGCTACACCTTC
TRBD2	NA	TRBV6-2/TRBV6-3	18	TRBJ2-2	CASSYSTKLAGNTGELFF	TGTGCCAGCAGTTACTCGACAAAACTAGCGGGGAACACCGGGGAGCTGTTTTTT
TRBD1	NA	TRBV3-1/TRBV3-2	14	TRBJ1-2	CASSQGTGWNGYTF	TGTGCCAGCAGCCAAGGGACAGGCTGGAACGGCTACACCTTC
TRBD2	many	TRBV28	19	TRBJ2-2	CASRSFRLAGGPTAGELFF	TGTGCCAGCCGCTCTTTTAGACTAGCGGGGGGGCCGACGGCCGGGGAGCTGTTTTTT
TRBD2	NA	TRBV6-5	15	TRBJ2-3	CASSWGLTGGDTQYF	TGTGCCAGCAGTTGGGGACTAACGGGGGGAGATACGCAGTATTTT
TRBD1	once	TRBV27	16	TRBJ1-5	CASSPQTGSSNQPQHF	TGTGCCAGCAGTCCACAGACAGGGAGCAGCAATCAGCCCCAGCATTTT
NA	NA	TRBV21-1	16	TRBJ2-1	CASSKAWGTSHNEQFF	TGTGCCAGCAGCAAAGCGTGGGGGACTAGTCACAATGAGCAGTTCTTC
NA	NA	TRBV10-3	11	TRBJ1-1	CAISEDREAFF	TGTGCCATCAGTGAGGACAGGGAAGCTTTCTTT